This T cell receptor (beta chain) was observed in a study of shared clonotypes between healthy human individuals. Study background: For every donor, three CD4 naive, three CD4 memory, two CD8 naive and one CD8 memory plates were used. General study findings and limits: Only blood samples were collected, and tissue repertoires likely differ. Compared with clonotypes that all four donors shared, non-shared clonotypes had lower generation probabilities.

The naive CD8 population came from CD45RO-negative cells selected for CCR7, without terminally differentiated effector memory CD45RA+ cells. The donor cohort consisted entirely of Caucasian adults residing in Nashville, Tennessee. Remarks on this clone: Antigen specificity is unknown.

Profiled with immunoSEQ multiplex PCR; TCRdb holds only in-frame clones, not every one. The table lists hundreds of thousands of clones, around 96% of them singletons. The CDR3 is 15 amino acids. CDR1 is MNHNS and CDR2 is SASEGT in the germline V gene. V was shortened by 0 bases and J by 7 bases, with 13 bases between the two germline ends. This chain links TRBV6-1 with TRBJ2-1, with D possibly TRBD1 on 5 matching bases. The sample consisted of naive CD8+ T cells sorted from blood. This TCR came from a young man in good health. This chain's CDR3 is CASSEAPRTTNEQFF. DNA of the CDR3: TGTGCCAGCAGTGAAGCTCCCCGGACAACTAATGAGCAGTTCTTC.